The clone carrying this T cell receptor (beta chain) was recorded only once. Assay: immunoSEQ multiplex PCR; the TCRdb copy retains only in-frame clones and omits some. The sample includes about 150,000 clones, 90% to 95% of them seen just once. The sample is drawn from a study of OX40 agonist ivuxolimab in advanced cancers. For the study at large: All patients had ivuxolimab intravenously every 2 weeks at 0.01 to 10 mg/kg. The eligibility criteria allowed prior anti-PD-1, anti-PD-L1 or anti-CTLA-4 therapy, and 40% had some.

The germline V gene has CDR1 MDHEN and CDR2 SYDVKM. V dropped 7 bases and J dropped 0 bases, with 19 bases sitting between them. The CDR3 length is 17 residues. The receptor was isolated from an adult with an advanced solid tumor such as melanoma, head and neck, liver or kidney cancer. Sequencing was performed on CD4+ or CD8+ T cells sorted from blood, taken in a trial of the OX40 agonist ivuxolimab. The V and J genes are TRBV28 and TRBJ2-1; D remains ambiguous. The CDR3 nucleotides are TGTGCCAGCACCCCAAAACTCGGACGGCTCTCCTACAATGAGCAGTTCTTC. As protein: CASTPKLGRLSYNEQFF.